This record covers a single TCR beta chain. Which antigen it targets is not known. No base quality information exists; no much larger clone differs at one position. This specimen belongs to a study of early T cells in non-severe SARS-CoV-2 infection (dated by TCRdb to about 2021). About the study as a whole: Because TCR sequencing was done on bulk RNA from unsorted whole blood, the alpha and beta chains could not be paired. Beyond this particular receptor, the publication reports: VDJdb matching was skewed toward anti-spike CD8 responses and likely underestimated virus-specific expansions, missing private and CD4 specificities.

Including the terminal cysteine and phenylalanine, the CDR3 comprises 16 residues. CDR3 DNA only is kept here, 48 bases in frame from base 1. Between the V and J ends, shortened by 6 bases and 8 bases respectively, the junction contains 22 bases. Library creation used 5' RACE. Sequencing instrument: NextSeq 500. The TCR library protocol attached unique molecular identifiers to individual cDNA molecules to correct for sequencing error and PCR bias. Sequencing covered both TCR alpha and beta chains, and within each sample the abundances of alpha and beta sequences were tightly co-correlated. Regarding the original processing steps: Decombinator V4 was used to annotate TCR sequences for V gene, J gene and CDR3. TCRs were defined as expanded if a significant change between any two time points was detected under a Poisson model with p below 0.0001. TCR abundances were normalised to the total number of TCRs sequenced per sample and expressed as counts per million. MAIT TCRs were defined by TRAV1-2 paired with TRAJ12, TRAJ20 or TRAJ33, and iNKT TCRs by TRAV10 paired with TRAJ18. VDJdb, accessed on 1 November 2021, was searched for TCRs annotated for CMV, EBV and SARS-CoV-2, and TCRs annotated for more than one antigen were excluded. The public reads were reprocessed in TCRdb via fastp at Q25 and MiXCR, keeping in-frame beta chains. One record per CDR3 amino acid sequence lists the most common genes and DNA. TCRdb's processing, not the study's, gives the V and J calls here. The sample data list more than 55,000 distinct CDR3 sequences, and 5% to 6.5% of these were observed just once. Jointly, the top ten make up 3% to 3.5% of the sample.

A case-control design nested within a healthcare worker cohort in London, UK, was used, with weekly nasopharyngeal swab PCR tests and blood sampling performed. Between 23 and 31 March 2020, the week of the UK lockdown, healthcare workers were enrolled and then followed up weekly for as long as 16 weeks. The TCR sequence derives from an adult who was a healthcare worker with PCR-confirmed SARS-CoV-2 infection or an uninfected control (not recorded which). This specimen consisted of whole blood, obtained at baseline. This chain joins TRBV12-3 or TRBV12-4 to TRBJ2-2, with the D gene not confidently named. The sequenced DNA is TGTGCCAGCAGCCCAACCGGACGGTCGCCGTGGGGGGAGCTGTTTTTT. This gives the protein CASSPTGRSPWGELFF.